Here is one T cell receptor (beta chain) with its context. Its antigen is not known. These data come from a study of identical twins. After template switching added a universal primer site, the resulting cDNA carried unique molecular identifiers. Via MiXCR, TCRdb re-called the 5' RACE reads, giving one row per CDR3 protein. The sample carries about 240,000 distinct CDR3 sequences, over 9.5% recorded once. CDR1 is LGHNA, CDR2 YSLEER, per germline. V was pared by 4 bases and J by 5 bases, with 3 bases of the junction left unmatched. This CDR3 comprises 14 residues. Notes on the study in general: The study reached conclusions through statistical analysis that was cross-sectional, not following the same donors. Researchers caution that invariant MAIT and iNKT cells could partly confound zero-insertion analyses.

The chain combines TRBV4-3 with TRBJ2-5, with 11 bases aligning to TRBD1. This receptor was obtained from a man aged 50-59 years in good health. Sequenced sample: memory T cells sorted from blood. As DNA, the CDR3 is TGCGCCAGCAGCCGGGACAGGGGGTACGAGACCCAGTACTTC. It translates to CASSRDRGYETQYF.